These 20 T cell receptor beta chains originate from one sample sequenced in a study of regulatory T cells in long-lasting Graves disease. iRepertoire HTBI primers and Arm-PCR of CDR3 regions built TCR beta libraries. TCRdb passed the multiplex PCR reads through MiXCR, listing each CDR3 protein once. The repertoire holds 400,000 to 550,000 distinct CDR3 sequences, with roughly 17% as singletons. Time point reported: newly diagnosed GD, antithyroid drugs for less than 3 months. There was RNA extracted from PBMCs, and the TCR library was made from it. These data also formed part of another study, on T cells in Graves' hyperthyroidism and ophthalmopathy.

This material consisted of peripheral blood mononuclear cells (PBMCs), taken at new diagnosis, from a patient treated with antithyroid drugs. The origin of the receptors is a young woman with Graves disease.

The table lists this clonotype with a few counts. V gene TRBV15 combines with J gene TRBJ1-2, with a tentative D call TRBD1 (5 bases). The CDR3 is 12 amino acids. The V gene lost 8 bases and the J gene lost 1 base, with 8 bases spanning the gap. The germline V gene encodes CDR1 LNHNV and CDR2 YYDKDF (reference sequence). CDR3 loop: CATGQGNYGYTF. CDR3 DNA sequence: TGTGCCACCGGTCAGGGTAACTATGGCTACACCTTC.

This clonotype was picked up many times. This chain connects TRBV5-1 to TRBJ2-1; 11 bases align to TRBD2. Germline loops: CDR1 SGHRS, CDR2 YFSETQ. V shed 0 bases and J 8 bases; nucleotides not matched to a gene: 10. The CDR3 is made up of 17 amino acids. The CDR3 loop is CASSLGTTSGTLDEQFF. As DNA, the CDR3 is TGCGCCAGCAGCTTGGGAACGACTAGCGGGACCCTCGATGAGCAGTTCTTC.

This clonotype was counted only a few times. The gene calls are TRBV12-3 or TRBV12-4 and TRBJ2-1; possibly TRBD1 or TRBD2 for D (5 bases each). The CDR3 loop spans 13 amino acids. V lost 8 bases to trimming and J lost 4 bases, with 12 bases between them. CDR3: CASSQRTYNEQFF. The CDR3 nucleotides are TGTGCCAGCTCCCAGCGGACATACAATGAGCAGTTCTTC.

This clonotype occurred a few times. V gene TRBV3-1 combines with J gene TRBJ2-4, with D possibly TRBD1 on 6 matching bases. The CDR3 extends over 20 amino acids. CDR1 and CDR2 from the germline V gene are LGHDT and YNNKEL (reference sequence). The V gene lost 3 bases and the J gene lost 0 bases, with 24 bases spanning the gap. The CDR3 here is CASSHETGPTLKLAKNIQYF. The CDR3 DNA reads as TGTGCCAGCAGCCATGAGACAGGCCCGACTCTAAAATTAGCCAAAAACATTCAGTACTTC.

This clonotype was counted many times. V gene TRBV11-3 combines with J gene TRBJ1-1, with TRBD1 identical over 9 bases. This CDR3 spans 16 amino acids. V lost 5 bases to trimming and J lost 1 base; unmatched junction nucleotides: 8. Germline assignment: CDR1 SGHNT and CDR2 YENEEA. CDR3 in DNA: TGTGCCAGCAGCCCAAGTGGGACAGGGACGAACACTGAAGCTTTCTTT. It is translated as CASSPSGTGTNTEAFF.

This clonotype has a handful of counts. The rearrangement uses TRBV7-9 and TRBJ2-3; D unclear. This CDR3 comprises 12 residues. With 5 bases removed from V and 2 bases from J, the gap between germline ends came to 5 bases. Germline assignment: CDR1 SEHNR and CDR2 FQNEAQ (reference sequence). The CDR3 reads CASSGVTDTQYF. The CDR3 bases are TGTGCCAGCAGCGGAGTCACAGATACGCAGTATTTT.

In its sample, this clonotype was seen many times. The gene calls are TRBV5-8 and TRBJ2-1, with 11 bases lining up with TRBD1. Germline V gene data show CDR1 as SGHTS and CDR2 as YDEGEE. Trimming took 2 bases from V and 7 from J; bases not matched to a gene: 5. This CDR3 has 15 amino acids. This CDR3 is CASSLGTGGVNEQFF. In nucleotides, the CDR3 is TGTGCCAGCAGCTTAGGGACAGGGGGAGTGAATGAGCAGTTCTTC.

This clonotype showed up many times. The chain's CDR3 is CSAFPDIYNEQFF. Here the CDR3 DNA reads TGCAGCGCCTTCCCGGACATTTACAATGAGCAGTTCTTC. The rearrangement links TRBV29-1 to TRBJ2-1; the D gene is possibly TRBD1 (5 bases). The V gene's germline CDR1 is SQVTM and CDR2 ANQGSEA. The length of the CDR3 is 13 residues. V was trimmed by 7 bases and J by 4 bases, leaving 14 bases between them.

This clonotype has ten or more counts. The gene calls are TRBV7-8 and TRBJ2-3; D unresolved. V was trimmed by 0 bases and J by 6 bases, leaving 7 bases between them. Germline CDR1 is SGHVS and CDR2 is FQNEAQ. The CDR3 length is 13 residues. This CDR3 reads CASSLAYWDTQYF. The CDR3 DNA is TGTGCCAGCAGCTTAGCCTATTGGGATACGCAGTATTTT.

This clonotype has a handful of counts. The V and J genes are TRBV24-1 and TRBJ2-3, with TRBD2 as a possible D gene (5 bases). This CDR3 has 16 residues. Germline CDR1 reads KGHDR; CDR2 reads SFDVKD. The V and J ends lost 1 base and 1 base respectively, with 11 bases between them. CDR3 DNA sequence: TGTGCCACCAGTGATTTTGGGAGTTGGGGCACAGATACGCAGTATTTT. This codes for CATSDFGSWGTDTQYF.

This clonotype has ten or more counts. This chain joins TRBV3-1 and TRBJ2-7, with 8 bases aligning to TRBD2. J was trimmed by 6 bases and V by 1 base; bases with no gene match: 5. The germline V gene has CDR1 LGHDT and CDR2 YNNKEL (reference sequence). The CDR3 runs 14 residues. Written as DNA, the CDR3 is TGTGCCAGCAGCCAAGTAACCGGGAGGGTCGAGCAGTACTTC. The encoded protein is CASSQVTGRVEQYF.

This clonotype has ten or more counts. The V and J genes are TRBV7-8 and TRBJ2-1; no definite D call. This CDR3 is built from 15 residues. Germline CDR1 is SGHVS and CDR2 is FQNEAQ. V was clipped by 4 bases and J by 0 bases, with 10 bases between them. The CDR3 here is CASSSGWSSYNEQFF. The CDR3 DNA sequence: TGTGCCAGCAGCTCCGGTTGGAGCTCCTACAATGAGCAGTTCTTC.

The genes are TRBV9 and TRBJ2-7; TRBD2 might be the D (6 bases). V gave up 4 bases and J gave up 3 bases, with 23 bases separating them. The germline CDR1 and CDR2 sequences are SGDLS and YYNGEE. The CDR3 is 17 amino acids. CDR3 in amino acids: CASSPFVGGGGSYEQYF. The CDR3 region has the DNA TGTGCCAGCAGCCCCTTCGTGGGAGGAGGAGGGAGCTACGAGCAGTACTTC.

This clonotype was picked up a small number of times. This rearrangement joins TRBV18 to TRBJ2-6, with no clear D. Germline V gene sequence: CDR1 KGHSH, CDR2 LQKENI. The CDR3 is 13 amino acids. The V end was cut by 6 bases, the J end by 0 bases, with 3 bases between. The CDR3 reads CASSHSGANVLTF. The DNA of the CDR3 is TGTGCCAGCTCCCACTCTGGGGCCAACGTCCTGACTTTC. The variable domain in full, with the rest retrieved from reference TRBV18 and TRBJ2-6, is NAGVMQNPRHLVRRRGQEARLRCSPMKGHSHVYWYRQLPEEGLKFMVYLQKENIIDESGMPKERFSAEFPKEGPSILRIQQVVRGDSAAYFCASSHSGANVLTFGAGSRLTVL.

The chain combines TRBV11-3 with TRBJ2-1; D possibly corresponds to TRBD2 (6 bases). The CDR3 loop spans 18 amino acids. In germline, CDR1 is SGHNT, CDR2 YENEEA. V was trimmed by 1 base and J by 4 bases, leaving 20 bases between them. As DNA, the CDR3 is TGTGCCAGCAGCTTAGGGGCTGGAGTAGCGGTGAATTACAATGAGCAGTTCTTC. It codes for CASSLGAGVAVNYNEQFF.

The chain carries TRBV29-1 and TRBJ1-1, with TRBD1 matching 8 bases. V lost 7 bases and J lost 4; bases outside the gene matches: 5. Germline loops: CDR1 SQVTM, CDR2 ANQGSEA. The CDR3 has 12 residues. The CDR3: CSAVDRATEAFF. The CDR3 region has the DNA TGCAGCGCTGTGGACAGGGCCACTGAAGCTTTCTTT.

This clonotype was detected ten times or more. The chain employs TRBV2 and TRBJ2-7; 10 bases are a match to TRBD2. Germline values: CDR1 SNHLY, CDR2 FYNNEI. The ends lost 6 bases at V and 5 bases at J; junction bases unmatched: 13. CDR3 length: 16 amino acids. Here the CDR3 reads CASSNLGLAVFNEQYF. CDR3 sequence (DNA): TGTGCCAGCAGCAACCTAGGACTAGCGGTGTTCAACGAGCAGTACTTC.

This clonotype has ten or more counts. The chain links TRBV7-9 to TRBJ2-3; the match to TRBD2 covers 11 bases. Looked up from germline, CDR1 is SEHNR and CDR2 is FQNEAQ (reference sequence). The ends lost 5 bases at V and 2 bases at J; junction bases unmatched: 9. This CDR3 has 17 residues. CDR3 sequence (DNA): TGTGCCAGCAGCGAGCGGACTAGCGGGTCTTACACAGATACGCAGTATTTT. The encoded protein is CASSERTSGSYTDTQYF.

This clonotype was seen ten or more times. V and J are TRBV3-1 and TRBJ1-1; no clear D. With 2 bases removed from V and 1 base from J, the gap between germline ends came to 11 bases. Germline loops: CDR1 LGHDT, CDR2 YNNKEL (reference sequence). The length of the CDR3 is 15 residues. The CDR3, as DNA: TGTGCCAGCAGCCAATACCGGCAGAAGAACACTGAAGCTTTCTTT. Translation gives CASSQYRQKNTEAFF.

Many counts were recorded for this clonotype. The rearrangement uses TRBV7-3 and TRBJ2-1; 7 bases fit TRBD1. The germline gives CDR1 SGHTA, CDR2 FQGTGA. The CDR3 extends over 13 amino acids. The V gene end was trimmed by 5 bases and the J gene end by 7 bases; junction bases not matched to a gene: 5. The CDR3 bases are TGTGCCAGCAGCCTCGGGACAGTTAATGAGCAGTTCTTC. Translating it yields CASSLGTVNEQFF.